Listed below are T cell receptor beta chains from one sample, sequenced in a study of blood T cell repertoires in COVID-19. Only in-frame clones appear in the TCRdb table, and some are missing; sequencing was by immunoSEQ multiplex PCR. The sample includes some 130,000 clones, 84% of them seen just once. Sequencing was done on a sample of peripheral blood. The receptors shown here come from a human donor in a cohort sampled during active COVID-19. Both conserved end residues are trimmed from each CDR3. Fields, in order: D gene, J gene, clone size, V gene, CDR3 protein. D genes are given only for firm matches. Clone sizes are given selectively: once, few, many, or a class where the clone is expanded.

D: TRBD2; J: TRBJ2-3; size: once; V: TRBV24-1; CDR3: ATSGLAGVDTQY
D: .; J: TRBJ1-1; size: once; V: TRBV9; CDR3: ASSAAGMTEAF
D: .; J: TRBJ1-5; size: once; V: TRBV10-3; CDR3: AISERSDQPQH
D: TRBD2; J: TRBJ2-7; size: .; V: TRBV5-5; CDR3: ASSLRTSGAITSYEQY
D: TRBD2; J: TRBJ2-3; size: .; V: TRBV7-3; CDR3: ASSRGLAGGSADTQY
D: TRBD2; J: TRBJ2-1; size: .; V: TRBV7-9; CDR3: ASSPSGGLNEQF
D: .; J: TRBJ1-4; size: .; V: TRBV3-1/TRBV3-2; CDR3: ASSQDLRQAKLF
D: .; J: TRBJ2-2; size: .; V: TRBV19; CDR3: ASNAPQVLGGELF
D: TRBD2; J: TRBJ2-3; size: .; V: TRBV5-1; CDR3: ASWAGTRPADTQY
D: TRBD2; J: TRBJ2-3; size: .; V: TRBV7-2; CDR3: ASSLVAGGRGTDTQY
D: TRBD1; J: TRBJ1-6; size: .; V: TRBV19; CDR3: ASSSRQGGSPLH
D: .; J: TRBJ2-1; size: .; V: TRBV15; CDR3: ATSRGGYPYNEQF
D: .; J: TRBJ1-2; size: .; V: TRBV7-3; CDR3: ASSRRGGDGYT
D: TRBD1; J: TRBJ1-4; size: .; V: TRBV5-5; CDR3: ASSREINRGRSEKLF
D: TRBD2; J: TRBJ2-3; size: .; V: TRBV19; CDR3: ASRSSGRAPSTDTQY
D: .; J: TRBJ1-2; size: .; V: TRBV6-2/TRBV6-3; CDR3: ASSYPVRQYGYT
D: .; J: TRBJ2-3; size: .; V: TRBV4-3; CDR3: ASSQRGIDTQY
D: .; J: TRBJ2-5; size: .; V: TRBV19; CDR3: ASSIGGRSETQY
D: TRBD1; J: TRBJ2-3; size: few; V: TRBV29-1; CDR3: SVEDGQGVGTDTQY
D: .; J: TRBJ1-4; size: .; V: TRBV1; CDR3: TSSHRGTDEQGMDEKLF
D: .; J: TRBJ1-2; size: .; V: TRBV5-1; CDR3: ASSLNTGPRNYT
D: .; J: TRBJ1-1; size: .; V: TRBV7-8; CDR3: ASSFRTLGAEAF
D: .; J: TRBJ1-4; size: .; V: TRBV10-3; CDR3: AISGGEKLF
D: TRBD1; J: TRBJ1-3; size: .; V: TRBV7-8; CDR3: ASSSQGANSGNTIY
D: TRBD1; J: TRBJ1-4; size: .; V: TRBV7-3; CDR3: ASSLNHPDRGPNEKLF
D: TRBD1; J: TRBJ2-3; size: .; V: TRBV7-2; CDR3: ASSLGWDRESSTDTQY
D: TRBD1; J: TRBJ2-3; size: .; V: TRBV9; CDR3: ASSRSDTGADTQY
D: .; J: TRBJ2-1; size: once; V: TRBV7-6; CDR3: ASSRGSAYNEQF
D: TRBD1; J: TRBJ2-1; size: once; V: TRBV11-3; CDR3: ASSGRQGARDEQF
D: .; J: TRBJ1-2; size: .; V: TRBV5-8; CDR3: ASRPQGIHGYT
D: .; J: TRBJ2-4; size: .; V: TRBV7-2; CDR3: ASSLREGQKMF
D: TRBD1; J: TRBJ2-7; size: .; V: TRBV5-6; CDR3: ASSRTGEDEQY
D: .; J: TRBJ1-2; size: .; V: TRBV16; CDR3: ASSQSNSYYGYT
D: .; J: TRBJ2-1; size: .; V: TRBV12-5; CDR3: ASLGSYNEQF
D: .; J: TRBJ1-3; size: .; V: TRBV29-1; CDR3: SVERAGAGNTIY
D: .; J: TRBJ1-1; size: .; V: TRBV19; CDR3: ASSPGPGRTEAF
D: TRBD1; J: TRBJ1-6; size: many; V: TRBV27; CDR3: ASSPSSGPRGNSPLH
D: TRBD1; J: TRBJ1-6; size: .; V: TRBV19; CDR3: ASGGSSYNSPLH
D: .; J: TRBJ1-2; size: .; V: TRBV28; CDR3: ASSLRANYGYT
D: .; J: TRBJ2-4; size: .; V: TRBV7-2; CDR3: ASSLEGLRDIQY
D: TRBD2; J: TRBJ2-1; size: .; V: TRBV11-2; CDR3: ASSLVSLAGGIEQF
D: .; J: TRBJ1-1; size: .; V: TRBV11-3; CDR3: ASSLEWAGSGRGTEAF
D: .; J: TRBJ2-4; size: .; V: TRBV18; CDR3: ASSPRIRQEDIQY
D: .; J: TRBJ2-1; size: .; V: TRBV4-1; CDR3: ASSQEVSEYNEQF
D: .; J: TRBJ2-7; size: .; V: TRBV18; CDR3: ASSPPSGFSYEQY
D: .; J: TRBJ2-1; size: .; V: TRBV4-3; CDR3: ASSRLLRELQF